This entry is about one TCR beta chain. TCRdb recomputed calls from the PCR reads with MiXCR, one row per CDR3 protein. The sample has some 590,000 distinct CDR3 sequences, 25% seen once. Trimming pared 4 bases from V and 0 bases from J, leaving 10 bases between. Germline V CDR1 and CDR2: LGHNA, YSLEER. The CDR3 spans 15 residues. The data are from a study of molecular identifiers for immune sequencing clone quantification. This receptor was identified in a human donor in good health. Some libraries in this study had Jurkat cell RNA spiked in. Sample: naive CD8+ T cells from blood, with Jurkat cell RNA spiked in. Subset: FACS-sorted CD8+CD4-CCR7+CD45RA+ naive T cells. The gene calls are TRBV4-3 and TRBJ1-3; D not resolved. The CDR3 DNA is TGCGCCAGCAGCCCGACATTCAGCTCTGGAAACACCATATATTTT. Translating it yields CASSPTFSSGNTIYF.